This TCR beta chain was recorded in a study of blood T cell repertoires in COVID-19. Repertoires were generated with immunoSEQ multiplex PCR, while TCRdb's copy carries only in-frame clones and drops some. The data show 240,000 or so clones, with more than 75% seen just once and roughly 3.3% held by the top ten. This clonotype was sampled from a woman in her forties with acute COVID-19. Sequences were obtained from PBMCs or T cells enriched from blood (not recorded which).

The CDR3 sequence is CASSLYGGTEAFF. CDR3 DNA sequence: TGTGCCAGCAGTTTATACGGCGGGACTGAAGCTTTCTTT. The chain recombines TRBV12-3 or TRBV12-4 with TRBJ1-1; D gene uncertain. The CDR3 loop spans 13 amino acids. V lost 2 bases, J lost 5 bases, and 9 bases lay in between.